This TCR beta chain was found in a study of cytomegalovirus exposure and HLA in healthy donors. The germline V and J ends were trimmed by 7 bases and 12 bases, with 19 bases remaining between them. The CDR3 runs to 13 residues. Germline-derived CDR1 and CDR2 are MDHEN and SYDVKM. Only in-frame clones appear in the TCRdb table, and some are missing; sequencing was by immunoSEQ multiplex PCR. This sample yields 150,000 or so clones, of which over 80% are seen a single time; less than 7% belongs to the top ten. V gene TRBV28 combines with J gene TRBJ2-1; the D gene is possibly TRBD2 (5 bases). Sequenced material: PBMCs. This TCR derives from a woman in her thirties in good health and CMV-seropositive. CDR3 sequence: CASTPQWGSGQFF. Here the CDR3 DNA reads TGTGCCAGCACCCCTCAGTGGGGAAGCGGGCAGTTCTTC.